This entry lists 30 T cell receptor beta chains sequenced from one sample in a study of blood T cell repertoires in COVID-19. Assay used: immunoSEQ multiplex PCR; TCRdb lists only in-frame clones, some missing. The sample has around 62,000 clones; around 90% are singletons. The material sequenced was peripheral blood. These receptor sequences come from a man aged 55 to 70 with acute or convalescent COVID-19.

The V and J genes are TRBV2 and TRBJ1-1, with 9 bases identical to TRBD1. Germline-derived CDR1 and CDR2 are SNHLY and FYNNEI. The length of the CDR3 is 17 residues. Unmatched junction bases numbered 18, after V lost 9 bases and J lost 4 bases. The CDR3 spells CARNSQPGQGLSTEAFF. In nucleotides, the CDR3 is TGTGCCAGAAACAGTCAACCGGGACAGGGATTAAGCACTGAAGCTTTCTTT.

The chain couples TRBV9 to TRBJ1-3; D ambiguous. Germline loops: CDR1 SGDLS, CDR2 YYNGEE. The CDR3 has 16 amino acids. Trimming removed 0 bases at V and 0 bases at J, with 10 bases between. The CDR3: CASSVVDSYSGNTIYF. The DNA of the CDR3 is TGTGCCAGCAGCGTAGTGGACTCCTACTCTGGAAACACCATATATTTT. The full variable domain, with the rest looked up from reference TRBV9 and TRBJ1-3, is DSGVTQTPKHLITATGQRVTLRCSPRSGDLSVYWYQQSLDQGLQFLIQYYNGEERAKGNILERFSAQQFPDLHSELNLSSLELGDSALYFCASSVVDSYSGNTIYFGEGSWLTVV.

The genes are TRBV7-3 and TRBJ2-1, with 12 positions matching TRBD1. J lost 7 bases, V lost 4 bases, and 5 bases had no gene match. CDR1 is SGHTA, CDR2 FQGTGA, per germline. The CDR3 is 15 amino acids. This CDR3 is CASSWGQGAENEQFF. The DNA of the CDR3 is TGTGCCAGCAGCTGGGGACAGGGGGCGGAGAATGAGCAGTTCTTC.

CDR3 bases: TGTGCCAGCAGCTTTTTCGTTCAGGGCAGTCGGACCGGGGAGCTGTTTTTT. Its translation: CASSFFVQGSRTGELFF. The chain combines TRBV5-5 with TRBJ2-2, with D maybe TRBD1 (5 bases). V shed 2 bases and J shed 5 bases, with 19 bases lying between them. Germline-derived CDR1 and CDR2 are SGHKS and YYEKEE (reference sequence). The CDR3 contains 17 residues.

The rearrangement uses TRBV19 and TRBJ1-1, with a possible D match to TRBD1 (6 bases). Per germline, CDR1 LNHDA and CDR2 SQIVND (reference sequence). There are 15 residues in the CDR3. V shed 1 base and J shed 0 bases, with 9 bases lying between them. The CDR3 DNA follows: TGTGCCAGTAGTATAGTGGGGGCTTTGAACACTGAAGCTTTCTTT. Protein: CASSIVGALNTEAFF. Complete variable domain (other parts from reference TRBV19 and TRBJ1-1): DGGITQSPKYLFRKEGQNVTLSCEQNLNHDAMYWYRQDPGQGLRLIYYSQIVNDFQKGDIAEGYSVSREKKESFPLTVTSAQKNPTAFYLCASSIVGALNTEAFFGQGTRLTVV.

The CDR3: CASSDSGTSGRALQETQYF. The CDR3 nucleotides read TGTGCCAGCAGTGACTCCGGGACTAGCGGGAGGGCCCTCCAAGAGACCCAGTACTTC. V is TRBV27 and J is TRBJ2-5; TRBD2 matches 16 bases. V lost 5 bases and J lost 1; bases outside the gene matches: 10. Germline V gene data show CDR1 as MNHEY and CDR2 as SMNVEV (reference sequence). CDR3 length: 19 residues.

The rearrangement joins TRBV30 to TRBJ1-1; D remains unclear. Germline CDR1 reads GTSNPN; CDR2 reads SVGIG (reference sequence). The ends were cut back, 2 bases at V and 1 base at J, with 2 bases in the middle. The CDR3 length is 11 residues. CDR3 bases: TGTGCCTGGAGTCGGAACACTGAAGCTTTCTTT. Encoded protein: CAWSRNTEAFF.

The CDR3 coding sequence is TGTGCCAGCAGCCAATATAACCGGGACAGACGATCCTACGAGCAGTACTTC. Its translation is CASSQYNRDRRSYEQYF. The chain carries TRBV4-2 and TRBJ2-7, with 7 bases matching TRBD1. With 2 bases clipped from V and 1 base from J, the junction kept 11 bases outside the gene matches. This CDR3 spans 17 amino acids. Germline loops: CDR1 LGHNA, CDR2 YNFKEQ.

V is TRBV30 and J is TRBJ1-3; D gene ambiguous. Germline CDR1 and CDR2: GTSNPN and SVGIG (reference sequence). Between the trimmed V and J ends, which lost 3 bases and 5 bases, there was a span of 8 bases. CDR3 length: 12 residues. The CDR3 DNA is TGTGCCTGGAGGAGGCAGAGAAACACCATATATTTT. Translation: CAWRRQRNTIYF.

This clone has a single count. J is TRBJ2-1 and V is TRBV19; D might be TRBD1 (6 bases). Germline CDR1 reads LNHDA; CDR2 reads SQIVND (reference sequence). This CDR3 contains 15 residues. The V end was cut by 1 base, the J end by 1 base, with 8 bases between. CDR3 in DNA: TGTGCCAGTAGTATAGCAGGGGCATCCTACAATGAGCAGTTCTTC. The encoded protein is CASSIAGASYNEQFF.

The J gene is TRBJ1-1, the V gene TRBV4-3; D remains ambiguous. Per the germline V gene, CDR1 is LGHNA and CDR2 is YSLEER. This CDR3 region has 15 residues. Trimming removed 0 bases at V and 5 bases at J, with 13 bases between. The CDR3 DNA is TGCGCCAGCAGCCAAGATTACCGAGGGCGGACTGAAGCTTTCTTT. Residues: CASSQDYRGRTEAFF.

The genes are TRBV6-5 and TRBJ2-1; D is perhaps TRBD2 (5 bases). Germline V gene lookup returns CDR1 MNHEY and CDR2 SVGAGI. This CDR3 has 14 residues. Trimming removed 6 bases from V and 5 bases from J, with 14 bases in between. The chain's CDR3 is CASRRGSVDNEQFF. CDR3 sequence (DNA): TGTGCCAGCAGACGAGGGAGTGTTGACAATGAGCAGTTCTTC.

V gene TRBV5-4 combines with J gene TRBJ2-5, with a tentative D call TRBD2 (5 bases). This CDR3 spans 17 amino acids. CDR1 and CDR2 (germline): SGHNT, YYREEE (reference sequence). With 4 bases removed from V and 1 base from J, the gap between germline ends came to 20 bases. The CDR3 reads CASSQPEEPASQETQYF. CDR3 nucleotides: TGTGCCAGCAGCCAACCGGAGGAGCCTGCTAGCCAAGAGACCCAGTACTTC.

The chain joins TRBV5-1 to TRBJ2-1; 8 bases match TRBD2. The junction had 13 bases not matched to a gene; V was cut back by 1 base and J by 13 bases. This CDR3 is 15 amino acids long. Germline V lookup: CDR1 SGHRS, CDR2 YFSETQ. CDR3 region: CASSLTSGPAGSQFF. The CDR3 nucleotides are TGCGCCAGCAGCTTGACTAGCGGCCCCGCAGGGTCACAGTTCTTC.

The chain has TRBV6-1 and TRBJ2-7; the D is unclear. This CDR3 comprises 14 residues. Trimming took 0 bases from V and 0 from J, leaving 6 bases between them. CDR1 MNHNS and CDR2 SASEGT come from the germline V gene. The CDR3 loop is CASSEAVHSYEQYF. The CDR3 DNA follows: TGTGCCAGCAGTGAAGCCGTACACTCCTACGAGCAGTACTTC.

The CDR3 spells CASSLTGEAGYTF. DNA for the CDR3: TGCGCCAGCAGTCTGACAGGGGAGGCTGGCTACACCTTC. J is TRBJ1-2 and V is TRBV5-1, with TRBD1 identical over 8 bases. J lost 7 bases, V lost 5 bases, and 7 bases had no gene match. In germline, CDR1 is SGHRS, CDR2 YFSETQ. This CDR3 spans 13 amino acids.

The table lists this clone with a few counts. This chain links TRBV4-1 with TRBJ1-3, with a weak D call TRBD1 (5 bases). V gave up 4 bases and J gave up 2 bases, with 9 bases separating them. The CDR3 spans 14 residues. Germline V gives CDR1 MGHRA, CDR2 YSYEKL. Here the CDR3 reads CASSPWGAGNTIYF. In nucleotides, the CDR3 is TGCGCCAGCAGCCCTTGGGGGGCTGGAAACACCATATATTTT.

The chain links TRBV24-1 to TRBJ1-5, with unresolved D. Germline-derived CDR1 and CDR2 are KGHDR and SFDVKD. The CDR3 is 14 amino acids. The ends were cut back, 9 bases at V and 0 bases at J, with 11 bases in the middle. This chain's CDR3 is CATLTEYSNQPQHF. The CDR3 DNA reads TGTGCCACCCTTACAGAATATAGCAATCAGCCCCAGCATTTT.

The J gene is TRBJ1-1, the V gene TRBV11-2; tentatively, D is TRBD1 (5 bases). The CDR3 contains 16 residues. Germline CDR1 and CDR2: SGHAT and FQNNGV. Trimming left V 0 bases short and J 7 bases short, with 18 bases between. This CDR3 reads CASSLDGQGIYGEAFF. CDR3 DNA sequence: TGTGCCAGCAGCTTAGATGGCCAGGGAATCTACGGTGAAGCTTTCTTT.

This clone was seen only once. The V gene is TRBV5-4, the J gene TRBJ1-2; TRBD1 agrees at 7 bases. The CDR3 sequence is 15 residues long. V lost 3 bases and J lost 5; bases outside the gene matches: 10. The germline V gene has CDR1 SGHNT and CDR2 YYREEE (reference sequence). CDR3 DNA sequence: TGTGCCAGCAGCTCAATGGACAGGATGCGGTATGGCTACACCTTC. This codes for CASSSMDRMRYGYTF.

CDR3 in amino acids: CASSLAQAGGELFF. CDR3 DNA: TGTGCCAGCAGCTTAGCGCAGGCAGGAGGGGAGCTGTTTTTT. The chain joins TRBV7-9 to TRBJ2-2, with no clear D. Looked up from germline, CDR1 is SEHNR and CDR2 is FQNEAQ (reference sequence). Trimming pared 0 bases from V and 8 bases from J, leaving 10 bases between. CDR3 size: 14 residues. The variable domain in full, with the rest retrieved from reference TRBV7-9 and TRBJ2-2, is DTGVSQNPRHKITKRGQNVTFRCDPISEHNRLYWYRQTLGQGPEFLTYFQNEAQLEKSRLLSDRFSAERPKGSFSTLEIQRTEQGDSAMYLCASSLAQAGGELFFGEGSRLTVL.

The count of this clone is one. This chain connects TRBV19 to TRBJ2-7; TRBD2 matches at 13 bases. From germline, CDR1 is LNHDA and CDR2 SQIVND (reference sequence). The CDR3 is made up of 15 amino acids. V shed 4 bases, J shed 8 bases, and the junction held 8 bases outside the gene matches. For the CDR3, the DNA is TGTGCCAGTAGTACAGGACTAGCGGGAGTAATCCAGCAGTACTTC. Amino acid sequence: CASSTGLAGVIQQYF.

As for this clone: This sample also contains other DNA sequences that code for the same CDR3. The genes are TRBV6-5 and TRBJ2-7; the D is unclear. The CDR3 covers 12 residues. CDR1 is MNHEY and CDR2 is SVGAGI in the germline V gene. The CDR3 reads CATTASSYEQYF. The CDR3 nucleotides read TGTGCTACTACCGCTAGCTCCTACGAGCAGTACTTC.

This chain joins TRBV9 and TRBJ2-1; 10 positions match TRBD2. Germline loops: CDR1 SGDLS, CDR2 YYNGEE. The J segment lost 8 bases and the V segment lost 1 base, leaving 3 bases of the junction unmatched. The CDR3 consists of 14 residues. The DNA for the CDR3 is TGTGCCAGCAGCGTAAGCGGGAGGGTCCATGAGCAGTTCTTC. The encoded protein is CASSVSGRVHEQFF.

This rearrangement joins TRBV19 to TRBJ2-3; 7 positions agree with TRBD1. This CDR3 is built from 14 residues. Germline V gene lookup returns CDR1 LNHDA and CDR2 SQIVND (reference sequence). Unmatched junction bases numbered 3, after V lost 6 bases and J lost 0 bases. The CDR3 loop reads CASSSTGSTDTQYF. In nucleotides, the CDR3 is TGTGCCAGTAGCTCGACAGGGAGCACAGATACGCAGTATTTT. Complete variable domain (other parts from reference TRBV19 and TRBJ2-3): DGGITQSPKYLFRKEGQNVTLSCEQNLNHDAMYWYRQDPGQGLRLIYYSQIVNDFQKGDIAEGYSVSREKKESFPLTVTSAQKNPTAFYLCASSSTGSTDTQYFGPGTRLTVL.

The chain uses TRBV27 and TRBJ2-1; 7 positions agree with TRBD1. The CDR3 extends over 14 amino acids. CDR1 and CDR2 (germline): MNHEY, SMNVEV (reference sequence). V trimming: 6 bases; J trimming: 8 bases; junction bases outside the gene matches: 10. The CDR3 sequence: CASRFRDSSDEQFF. In DNA form, the CDR3 reads TGTGCCAGCAGATTCCGGGACAGCAGCGATGAGCAGTTCTTC.

The chain is built from TRBV11-3 and TRBJ1-6, with TRBD1 matching over 9 bases. The CDR3 spans 13 residues. Per the germline V gene, CDR1 is SGHNT and CDR2 is YENEEA. With 2 bases clipped from V and 10 bases from J, the junction kept 0 bases outside the gene matches. In DNA, the CDR3 is TGTGCCAGCAGCTTAACAGGGGGCTCACCCCTCCACTTT. Translated, it gives CASSLTGGSPLHF.

The rearrangement uses TRBV7-3 and TRBJ2-1; 10 bases are a match to TRBD2. CDR3 length: 15 amino acids. J was trimmed by 4 bases and V by 1 base; bases with no gene match: 1. Germline CDR1 reads SGHTA; CDR2 reads FQGTGA. The CDR3 here is CASSLKAGGYNEQFF. The CDR3 bases are TGTGCCAGCAGCTTAAAAGCGGGAGGGTACAATGAGCAGTTCTTC.

This sequence joins TRBV4-3 and TRBJ2-2, with TRBD1 identical over 8 bases. There are 16 residues in the CDR3. Trimming cost V 0 bases and J 2 bases; bases outside gene matches: 2. Germline CDR1 and CDR2: LGHNA and YSLEER. CDR3 DNA: TGCGCCAGCAGCCAAGATACAGGGGGTAACACCGGGGAGCTGTTTTTT. It translates to CASSQDTGGNTGELFF.

This sequence joins TRBV9 and TRBJ2-1; 7 nucleotides match TRBD2. This CDR3 spans 14 amino acids. The J segment lost 7 bases and the V segment lost 6 bases, leaving 10 bases of the junction unmatched. The germline gives CDR1 SGDLS, CDR2 YYNGEE. Written as DNA, the CDR3 is TGTGCCAGCACCCTCGGGGAGGGAGGGAATGAGCAGTTCTTC. As protein: CASTLGEGGNEQFF.